The 17 T cell receptor beta chains below were found in one sample sequenced in a study of blood T cell repertoires in COVID-19. Clones were read by immunoSEQ multiplex PCR, and TCRdb kept only the in-frame ones, dropping some. The data contain around 92,000 clones, roughly 84% of them seen just once; the ten biggest clones take up approximately 13%. Sequencing was performed on peripheral blood. The receptors come from a woman aged 55-69 years in a cohort sampled during active or convalescent COVID-19.

The CDR3 region is CASGPGTGAPPSTDTQYF. CDR3 nucleotide sequence: TGTGCTAGTGGTCCCGGGACAGGGGCCCCCCCATCCACAGATACGCAGTATTTT. This rearrangement joins TRBV12-5 to TRBJ2-3, with TRBD1 matching 10 bases. This CDR3 comprises 18 residues. The junction had 13 bases not matched to a gene; V was cut back by 5 bases and J by 2 bases. CDR1 and CDR2 from the germline V gene are LGHNT and FRNRAP.

Of note for this clone: The same CDR3 can be traced to other DNA sequences in this sample. CDR3 bases: TGTGCCAGCTCACCGACAGTGTACGAGCAGTACTTC. This translates into CASSPTVYEQYF. The chain employs TRBV18 and TRBJ2-7; D may be TRBD1 (5 bases). The CDR3 sequence is 12 residues long. The V and J ends lost 3 bases and 4 bases respectively, with 7 bases between them. Germline lookup yields CDR1 KGHSH and CDR2 LQKENI.

This chain uses TRBV14 with TRBJ2-1, with D tentatively TRBD2 (6 bases). The V gene lost 4 bases and the J gene lost 0 bases, with 7 bases spanning the gap. This CDR3 spans 14 amino acids. From germline, CDR1 is SGHDN and CDR2 FVKESK. CDR3 DNA: TGTGCCAGCAGCCCACTAGCCTCCTACAATGAGCAGTTCTTC. Protein sequence: CASSPLASYNEQFF.

V is TRBV12-3 or TRBV12-4 and J is TRBJ2-5, with 7 bases that match TRBD1. J lost 4 bases, V lost 7 bases, and 3 bases had no gene match. The CDR3 sequence is 12 residues long. The CDR3 region is CASKGGAETQYF. In DNA, the CDR3 is TGTGCCAGCAAAGGGGGCGCAGAGACCCAGTACTTC.

This chain links TRBV19 with TRBJ2-2; D might be TRBD2 (6 bases). Trimming removed 6 bases from V and 0 bases from J, with 14 bases in between. CDR1 is LNHDA and CDR2 is SQIVND in the germline V gene (reference sequence). The CDR3 totals 16 residues. CDR3 nucleotide sequence: TGTGCCAGTAGCCAACCGGGACTTCCGAACACCGGGGAGCTGTTTTTT. Translated: CASSQPGLPNTGELFF.

The J gene is TRBJ1-2, the V gene TRBV14; D is unclear. V was clipped by 6 bases and J by 2 bases, with 4 bases between them. The CDR3 spans 11 residues. Looked up from germline, CDR1 is SGHDN and CDR2 is FVKESK. The CDR3 sequence is CASSTNYGYTF. The CDR3 coding sequence is TGTGCCAGCAGTACAAACTATGGCTACACCTTC.

This CDR3 is CAMAGGIGNTEAFF. CDR3 coding DNA: TGTGCCATGGCAGGGGGCATAGGGAACACTGAAGCTTTCTTT. The chain recombines TRBV10-3 with TRBJ1-1; 8 nucleotides agree with TRBD1. Trimming took 9 bases from V and 1 from J; bases not matched to a gene: 7. This CDR3 spans 14 amino acids. Germline V CDR1 and CDR2: ENHRY, SYGVKD.

CDR3: CATSRDRGGAGTDTQYF. CDR3 nucleotide sequence: TGTGCCACCAGCAGAGATCGCGGGGGGGCCGGCACAGATACGCAGTATTTT. This rearrangement joins TRBV15 to TRBJ2-3, with TRBD2 identical over 9 bases. V gave up 0 bases and J gave up 1 base; unmatched junction bases: 5. This CDR3 region has 17 residues. Germline CDR1 is LNHNV and CDR2 is YYDKDF (reference sequence).

The CDR3 DNA follows: TGCGCCAGCAGCCCCCATGGCCAGGGAAGCACAGATACGCAGTATTTT. This gives the protein CASSPHGQGSTDTQYF. This chain connects TRBV4-1 to TRBJ2-3; D is possibly TRBD1 (5 bases). Trimming removed 4 bases from V and 0 bases from J, with 14 bases in between. The CDR3 is 16 amino acids. Germline CDR1 MGHRA, CDR2 YSYEKL.

The chain combines TRBV6-2 or TRBV6-3 with TRBJ2-2, with 7 positions matching TRBD1. V gave up 6 bases and J gave up 6 bases; unmatched junction bases: 13. In germline, CDR1 is MNHEY, CDR2 SVGEGT. This CDR3 is 16 amino acids long. The CDR3 nucleotides read TGTGCCAGCAGCCCTTGGACAGGTAGTGGAGCCGGGGAGCTGTTTTTT. Residues: CASSPWTGSGAGELFF.

This rearrangement joins TRBV5-1 to TRBJ2-3; 7 nucleotides line up with TRBD1. Trimming removed 3 bases from V and 2 bases from J; junction bases left unmatched: 6. Germline loops: CDR1 SGHRS, CDR2 YFSETQ. This CDR3 is 15 amino acids long. The chain's CDR3 is CASSSGTAPTDTQYF. The CDR3 DNA follows: TGCGCCAGCAGCTCCGGGACAGCGCCCACAGATACGCAGTATTTT.

The rearrangement links TRBV6-1 to TRBJ2-1; maybe TRBD2 (6 bases). Germline V gene sequence: CDR1 MNHNS, CDR2 SASEGT. This CDR3 has 15 amino acids. Trimming left V 5 bases short and J 4 bases short, with 15 bases between. The DNA for the CDR3 is TGTGCCAGCAGTTTGGTAGGAGGGATTTACAATGAGCAGTTCTTC. It translates to CASSLVGGIYNEQFF.

The chain recombines TRBV19 with TRBJ2-3, with no clear D. V was cut by 6 bases and J by 0 bases, with 10 bases left in between. Germline V gives CDR1 LNHDA, CDR2 SQIVND (reference sequence). The CDR3 length is 14 residues. CDR3 residues: CASRETRSTDTQYF. The CDR3 DNA reads as TGTGCCAGTAGAGAGACACGTAGCACAGATACGCAGTATTTT.

J is TRBJ2-5 and V is TRBV20-1; 9 nucleotides agree with TRBD1. Germline V gene lookup returns CDR1 DFQATT and CDR2 SNEGSKA (reference sequence). Trimming cost V 3 bases and J 2 bases; bases outside gene matches: 7. The CDR3 totals 15 residues. CDR3 protein: CSASGHGTGQETQYF. CDR3 DNA: TGCAGTGCTAGTGGCCACGGGACAGGGCAAGAGACCCAGTACTTC.

The chain has TRBV5-1 and TRBJ2-5, with 9 bases that match TRBD1. The V segment lost 1 base and the J segment 5 bases; nucleotides outside the gene matches: 9. CDR1 is SGHRS and CDR2 is YFSETQ in the germline V gene. The CDR3 covers 16 residues. CDR3 protein: CASSLHRDRVPETQYF. The CDR3 coding sequence is TGCGCCAGCAGCTTGCACCGGGACAGGGTGCCGGAGACCCAGTACTTC.

The chain employs TRBV6-5 and TRBJ1-3, with 11 bases aligning to TRBD1. This CDR3 has 14 amino acids. Germline CDR1 reads MNHEY; CDR2 reads SVGAGI. Trimming cost V 5 bases and J 8 bases; bases outside gene matches: 5. The CDR3 nucleotides read TGTGCCAGCAGTCCTGGACAGGGGGCCTACACCATATATTTT. It codes for CASSPGQGAYTIYF.

This clone was recorded once. The chain carries TRBV5-1 and TRBJ1-4; 8 nucleotides agree with TRBD1. Germline values: CDR1 SGHRS, CDR2 YFSETQ. The CDR3 contains 15 residues. With V trimmed by 9 bases and J by 8 bases, 15 bases remained unmatched. This CDR3 is CATRTGSSQNEKLFF. The CDR3 bases are TGCGCCACCCGGACAGGGTCCTCCCAAAACGAAAAACTGTTTTTT.